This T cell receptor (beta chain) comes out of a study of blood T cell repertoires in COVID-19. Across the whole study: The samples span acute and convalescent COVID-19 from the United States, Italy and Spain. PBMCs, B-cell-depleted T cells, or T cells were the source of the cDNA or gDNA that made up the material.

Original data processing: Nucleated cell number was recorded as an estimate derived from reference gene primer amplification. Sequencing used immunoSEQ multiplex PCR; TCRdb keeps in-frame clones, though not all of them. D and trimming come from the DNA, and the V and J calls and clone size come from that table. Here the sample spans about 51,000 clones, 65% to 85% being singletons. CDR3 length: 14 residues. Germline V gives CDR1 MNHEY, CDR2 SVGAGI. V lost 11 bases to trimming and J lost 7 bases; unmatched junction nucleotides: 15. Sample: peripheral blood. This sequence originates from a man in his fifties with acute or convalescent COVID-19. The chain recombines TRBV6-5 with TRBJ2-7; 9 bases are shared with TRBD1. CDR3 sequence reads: CASSSDRGFREQYF. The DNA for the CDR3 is TGTGCCTCTTCCTCAGACAGGGGGTTTCGAGAGCAGTACTTC.